This is a list of T cell receptor beta chains from one sample in a study of CD8 T cells in Susac syndrome. TCRdb called the immunoSEQ multiplex PCR reads again in MiXCR, with one record for every CDR3 protein. The sample records more than 150,000 distinct CDR3 sequences, just under 95% being singletons. The sequencing sample was made of CD4+ T cells from PBMCs. The receptors shown here come from a human donor in good health. Each CDR3 is given with its conserved first and last residue. The D gene is left open where the match is weak. Size values are once, few and many counts, or a class for expanded clones, and some rows have none.

j_call clone_size v_call d_call cdr3_nt cdr3_aa
TRBJ1-2 . TRBV4-3 . TGCGCCAGCAGCCAAGGGACAACAACTAACTATGGCTACACCTTC CASSQGTTTNYGYTF
TRBJ2-6 . TRBV3-1 . TGTGCCAGCAGCCAATTAGGTGGGGCCAACGTCCTGACTTTC CASSQLGGANVLTF
TRBJ2-7 . TRBV24-1 . TGTGCCACCAGTGATTCCACGGTCGGCTACGAGCAGTACTTC CATSDSTVGYEQYF
TRBJ2-7 . TRBV9 TRBD2 TGTGCCAGCAGCGCCCACGGGACTAGCGGGAGTTCCGAGCAGTACTTC CASSAHGTSGSSEQYF
TRBJ1-6 . TRBV7-2 . TGTGCCAGCAGCTTCTTGGGGGGAAGGTCACCCCTCCACTTT CASSFLGGRSPLHF
TRBJ2-7 . TRBV6-2/TRBV6-3 . TGTGCCAGCCGGACGGAAGACTACGAGCAGTACTTC CASRTEDYEQYF
TRBJ1-6 . TRBV25-1 TRBD1 TGTGCCAGCAGTGAATGGGGGACAGGGGACCGGGCCCTCCACTTT CASSEWGTGDRALHF
TRBJ2-7 . TRBV27 TRBD2 TGTGCCAGCAAGCTAGCGGGGGGGAACGAGCAGTACTTC CASKLAGGNEQYF
TRBJ2-7 . TRBV6-5 . TGTGCCAGCAGTTACGGAGGGGGCACTGGCTACGAGCAGTACTTC CASSYGGGTGYEQYF
TRBJ2-1 few TRBV6-5 . TGTGCCAGCAGCCGTGAGAGTGAGCAGTTCTTC CASSRESEQFF
TRBJ1-1 . TRBV6-2/TRBV6-3 . TGTGCCAGCAGTTACCCCAGGTTGGACAGCTATGCTGAAGCTTTCTTT CASSYPRLDSYAEAFF
TRBJ1-5 . TRBV19 . TGTGCCAGTAGAGAGGGGGATCAGCCCCAGCATTTT CASREGDQPQHF
TRBJ2-3 . TRBV19 TRBD2 TGTGCCAGTAGTCCTCAAGCGGGACGGGCAGATACGCAGTATTTT CASSPQAGRADTQYF
TRBJ1-1 . TRBV18 TRBD1 TGTGCCAGCTCACCGCAGGGGGACACTGAAGCTTTCTTT CASSPQGDTEAFF
TRBJ1-1 . TRBV29-1 . TGCAGCGGTGGGCGGAACACTGAAGCTTTCTTT CSGGRNTEAFF
TRBJ2-5 . TRBV7-6 . TGTGCCAGCAGGTCCCGGGCCAGCGTGGAGACCCAGTACTTC CASRSRASVETQYF
TRBJ2-5 once TRBV7-9 TRBD2 TGTGCCAGCAGCCCCCTCGCGAGAAGCGGGGGGGAGACCCAGTACTTC CASSPLARSGGETQYF
TRBJ1-3 . TRBV9 . TGTGCCAGCACCAATTCAGGAGAATCTGGAAACACCATATATTTT CASTNSGESGNTIYF
TRBJ2-3 once TRBV5-4 . TGTGCCAGCAGCTTGTTTAGTGGCCGCACAGATACGCAGTATTTT CASSLFSGRTDTQYF
TRBJ2-5 . TRBV5-4 TRBD1 TGTGCCAGCAGCTCCGGACAAGGACCGGGACAGGCAAAAGAGACCCAGTACTTC CASSSGQGPGQAKETQYF
TRBJ2-5 . TRBV30 . TGTGCCTGGAGTACAGGGACGGAGACCCAGTACTTC CAWSTGTETQYF
TRBJ2-5 few TRBV7-2 TRBD2 TGTGCCAGCAGCCGAGGGAGGGTTGGCCAAGAGACCCAGTACTTC CASSRGRVGQETQYF
TRBJ2-7 . TRBV28 . TGTGCCACACTAGGGCCCAGTTCCTACGAGCAGTACTTC CATLGPSSYEQYF
TRBJ2-3 . TRBV20-1 TRBD2 TGCAGTGCTGGCCGCCGGGGCGGGGGGGACACAGATACGCAGTATTTT CSAGRRGGGDTDTQYF
TRBJ2-1 . TRBV7-9 . TGTGCCAGCAGCTCCCAGGGCAATGAGCAGTTCTTC CASSSQGNEQFF
TRBJ1-5 . TRBV29-1 . TGCAGCGTTGGAGATAGCAATCAGCCCCAGCATTTT CSVGDSNQPQHF
TRBJ2-7 . TRBV5-1 . TGCGCCAGCAGAACCCCGCGGGGGCCTTCCTACGAGCAGTACTTC CASRTPRGPSYEQYF
TRBJ2-1 . TRBV28 . TGTGCCAGCAGTTTACGGGGGCACCACAATGAGCAGTTCTTC CASSLRGHHNEQFF